Given below is one T cell receptor (beta chain) in context. This record belongs to a study of identical twins. TCRdb used MiXCR to reprocess the 5' RACE reads, holding one entry per CDR3 protein. The sample carries just under 550,000 distinct CDR3 sequences, approximately 16% recorded once. This CDR3 contains 15 residues. The germline V gene has CDR1 KGHDR and CDR2 SFDVKD. Trimming left V 2 bases short and J 5 bases short, with 14 bases between. The same data also went into a second study, on yellow fever vaccine responses in identical twins.

The source of this sequence is a woman younger than 35 in good health. The sequencing sample was made of CD4+ T cells sorted from blood. The chain links TRBV24-1 to TRBJ1-2; D might be TRBD1 (5 bases). The CDR3 reads CATSDYSSDIYGYTF. Here the CDR3 DNA reads TGTGCCACCAGTGATTACTCATCGGACATTTATGGCTACACCTTC.